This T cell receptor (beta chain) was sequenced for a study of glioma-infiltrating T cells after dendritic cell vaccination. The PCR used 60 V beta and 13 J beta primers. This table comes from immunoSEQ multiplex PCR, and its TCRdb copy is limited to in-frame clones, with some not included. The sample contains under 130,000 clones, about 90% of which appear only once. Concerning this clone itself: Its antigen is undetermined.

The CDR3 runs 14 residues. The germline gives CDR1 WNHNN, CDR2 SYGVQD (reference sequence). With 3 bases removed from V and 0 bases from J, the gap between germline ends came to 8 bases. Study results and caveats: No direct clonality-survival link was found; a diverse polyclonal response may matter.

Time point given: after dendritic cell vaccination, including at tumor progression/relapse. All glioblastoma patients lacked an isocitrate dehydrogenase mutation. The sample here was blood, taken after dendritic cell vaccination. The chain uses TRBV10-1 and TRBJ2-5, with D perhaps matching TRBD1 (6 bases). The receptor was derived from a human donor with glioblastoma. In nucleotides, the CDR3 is TGCGCCAGCAGTGAAGGGGGAGACCAAGAGACCCAGTACTTC. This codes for CASSEGGDQETQYF.